This paragraph reports one TCR beta chain. Its antigen is as yet unknown. Data came from immunoSEQ multiplex PCR; TCRdb stores just in-frame clones and leaves some out. Seen here are around 1.5 million clones, about 98% observed once, and the top ten hold roughly 0.42%. The sample originates from a study of shared clonotypes between healthy human individuals. On the study more broadly: Sampling drew on donors who were two women and a few men aged 18 to 49. CD8 memory received one plate per donor, CD8 naive two, CD4 memory three and CD4 naive three. Study outcomes and limitations: Generally, estimated richness proved larger in naive subsets than it did in memory subsets.

This CDR3 has 13 residues. With 0 bases removed from V and 3 bases from J, the gap between germline ends came to 6 bases. Per the germline V gene, CDR1 is SGHTA and CDR2 is FQGTGA. This rearrangement joins TRBV7-3 to TRBJ2-7; D remains ambiguous. The receptor comes from a man in his thirties or forties in good health. Sample: naive CD4+ T cells sorted from blood. The subset: CD45RA+ positively selected. CDR3 region: CASSLTGHYEQYF. CDR3 bases: TGTGCCAGCAGCTTAACAGGGCACTACGAGCAGTACTTC.